This entry lists 19 T cell receptor beta chains sequenced from one sample in a study of technical replicates of blood from a handful of donors (dated by TCRdb to about 2017). The library was produced with the immunoSEQ multiplex PCR assay. The table comes from immuneACCESS by way of TCRdb, which keeps in-frame sequences with V and J called. Part of the clones is missing from these tables; in studies checked, under half for an unresolved V gene and the rest for unknown reasons. This sample lists about 98,000 clones; almost 96% were detected once. 0.23% of the sample is held by the ten biggest clonotypes. Source material: T cells isolated from PBMCs. These receptors were collected from a human donor in good health.

The chain joins TRBV9 to TRBJ2-1; 16 nucleotides agree with TRBD2. Germline lookup yields CDR1 SGDLS and CDR2 YYNGEE. Germline trimming cut 7 bases from V and 0 bases from J; bases unmatched to any gene: 10. This CDR3 is 19 amino acids long. The CDR3 here is CASGRGLAGGPSSYNEQFF. In nucleotides, the CDR3 is TGTGCCAGCGGTAGGGGACTAGCGGGGGGGCCTAGCTCCTACAATGAGCAGTTCTTC.

The chain is built from TRBV5-4 and TRBJ2-1; 8 bases fit TRBD2. The germline CDR1 and CDR2 sequences are SGHNT and YYREEE (reference sequence). CDR3 length: 16 residues. The V segment lost 4 bases and the J segment 7 bases; nucleotides outside the gene matches: 13. This chain's CDR3 is CASSAPLAGRGNEQFF. The CDR3 bases are TGTGCCAGCAGCGCTCCCCTAGCGGGCCGAGGGAATGAGCAGTTCTTC. The full variable domain, completed using reference TRBV5-4 and TRBJ2-1, is ETGVTQSPTHLIKTRGQQVTLRCSSQSGHNTVSWYQQALGQGPQFIFQYYREEENGRGNFPPRFSGLQFPNYSSELNVNALELDDSALYLCASSAPLAGRGNEQFFGPGTRLTVL.

This chain joins TRBV10-1 and TRBJ2-1; the D gene is possibly TRBD2 (5 bases). Germline V gene sequence: CDR1 WNHNN, CDR2 SYGVQD (reference sequence). The CDR3 totals 15 residues. Trimming stripped 2 bases from V and 2 bases from J, with 10 bases between. The CDR3 here is CASSERGLTYNEQFF. CDR3 coding DNA: TGCGCCAGCAGTGAGCGCGGGCTTACCTACAATGAGCAGTTCTTC.

The chain is built from TRBV5-4 and TRBJ2-3; D might be TRBD1 (6 bases). This CDR3 has 16 amino acids. V shed 3 bases and J shed 6 bases, with 20 bases lying between them. CDR1 and CDR2 (germline): SGHNT, YYREEE (reference sequence). CDR3: CASSYGQNIREDTQYF. The DNA for the CDR3 is TGTGCCAGCAGCTATGGACAGAACATCAGAGAGGATACGCAGTATTTT.

The rearrangement uses TRBV18 and TRBJ1-3; 9 bases fit TRBD1. Germline values: CDR1 KGHSH, CDR2 LQKENI. V gave up 6 bases and J gave up 1 base; unmatched junction bases: 10. The CDR3 is 17 amino acids. CDR3 residues: CASSAGTGFQSGNTIYF. The CDR3 nucleotides read TGTGCCAGCTCGGCCGGGACAGGGTTCCAGTCTGGAAACACCATATATTTT.

The V call is TRBV6-1, the J call TRBJ2-6, with D perhaps matching TRBD1 (6 bases). Germline loops: CDR1 MNHNS, CDR2 SASEGT. Between the trimmed V and J ends, which lost 4 bases and 0 bases, there was a span of 13 bases. The CDR3 runs 17 residues. Here the CDR3 DNA reads TGTGCCAGCAGTGTCAGGGGCCATGTCTCTGGGGCCAACGTCCTGACTTTC. It yields the protein CASSVRGHVSGANVLTF.

The rearrangement links TRBV28 to TRBJ1-2; D gene unclear. CDR3 length: 15 amino acids. V lost 4 bases to trimming and J lost 2 bases, with 14 bases between them. The germline CDR1 and CDR2 sequences are MDHEN and SYDVKM. For the CDR3, the DNA is TGTGCCAGCAGTTCCCCGAGAGAAGCGAACTATGGCTACACCTTC. Protein sequence: CASSSPREANYGYTF.

V and J are TRBV4-1 and TRBJ1-5, with 9 bases that match TRBD1. The ends lost 4 bases at V and 5 bases at J; junction bases unmatched: 0. The CDR3 totals 13 residues. Germline loops: CDR1 MGHRA, CDR2 YSYEKL. CDR3 loop: CASSRDRDQPQHF. The CDR3 DNA is TGCGCCAGCAGCCGGGACAGGGATCAGCCCCAGCATTTT.

The rearrangement joins TRBV11-3 to TRBJ2-3; 10 positions agree with TRBD2. Looked up from germline, CDR1 is SGHNT and CDR2 is YENEEA. Trimming at V came to 3 bases and at J to 5 bases, leaving 8 bases not matched to a gene. This CDR3 comprises 16 residues. The CDR3 DNA reads TGTGCCAGCAGCTTCGGGACTAGCGTTTGGGTAGATACGCAGTATTTT. It yields the protein CASSFGTSVWVDTQYF.

V and J are TRBV10-3 and TRBJ2-7, with TRBD1 matching 12 bases. Losses at the gene ends were 3 bases for V and 6 bases for J; bases not matched to a gene: 6. From germline, CDR1 is ENHRY and CDR2 SYGVKD. This CDR3 region has 15 residues. The CDR3 DNA follows: TGTGCCATCAGTGATCCGGGACAGGGGGCAGGCGAGCAGTACTTC. It is translated as CAISDPGQGAGEQYF.

The chain employs TRBV5-1 and TRBJ1-3, with TRBD1 matching 7 bases. J was trimmed by 7 bases and V by 4 bases; bases with no gene match: 11. The germline V gene encodes CDR1 SGHRS and CDR2 YFSETQ. The CDR3 extends over 15 amino acids. The CDR3 coding sequence is TGCGCCAGCAGCCGCAGTACAGGGGTGAGCAACACCATATATTTT. Translation gives CASSRSTGVSNTIYF.

This clone was detected once. The genes are TRBV10-3 and TRBJ1-2, with TRBD1 matching over 8 bases. The CDR3 has 15 residues. Germline CDR1 and CDR2: ENHRY and SYGVKD. V shed 6 bases and J 4 bases; nucleotides not matched to a gene: 10. The CDR3: CAIREQGEAIYGYTF. CDR3 in DNA: TGTGCCATCAGGGAACAGGGGGAGGCCATCTATGGCTACACCTTC.

The chain employs TRBV19 and TRBJ1-2, with a weak D call TRBD1 (5 bases). CDR1 LNHDA and CDR2 SQIVND come from the germline V gene (reference sequence). The CDR3 sequence is 13 residues long. Trimming cost V 1 base and J 8 bases, with 11 bases left between them. In DNA form, the CDR3 reads TGTGCCAGTAGTATAGGGGGCCAGAGCGGCTACACCTTC. Its protein is CASSIGGQSGYTF.

The chain has TRBV25-1 and TRBJ1-3, with TRBD1 as a possible D gene (6 bases). V lost 5 bases and J 6 bases, leaving 11 bases between the germline ends. This CDR3 is 13 amino acids long. Per the germline V gene, CDR1 is MGHDK and CDR2 is SYGVNS. CDR3 in amino acids: CASSRGAENTIYF. The CDR3 DNA follows: TGTGCCAGCAGTCGGGGGGCTGAAAACACCATATATTTT.

This chain uses TRBV5-6 with TRBJ2-7, with TRBD1 identical over 9 bases. Germline V gives CDR1 SGHDT, CDR2 YYEEEE. The CDR3 totals 12 residues. After removal of 7 bases from V and 5 bases from J, the junction contained 4 bases not matched to a gene. The CDR3 region is CASRTGADEQYF. The CDR3 DNA sequence: TGTGCCAGCCGGACAGGGGCGGACGAGCAGTACTTC. The full variable domain, in which reference TRBV5-6 and TRBJ2-7 provide the parts outside the CDR3, is DAGVTQSPTHLIKTRGQQVTLRCSPKSGHDTVSWYQQALGQGPQFIFQYYEEEERQRGNFPDRFSGHQFPNYSSELNVNALLLGDSALYLCASRTGADEQYFGPGTRLTVT.

The J gene is TRBJ2-3, the V gene TRBV21-1; the table names TRBD2, a call not compared with the DNA. TRBV21-1 has pseudogene status. This CDR3 region has 18 residues. This CDR3 reads CASKGGLGGLEVTDTQYF. As DNA, the CDR3 is TGTGCCAGCAAGGGGGGTTTGGGAGGGTTGGAGGTCACAGATACGCAGTATTTT.

Only a few counts were recorded for this clone. The J gene is TRBJ2-1, the V gene TRBV9; the D gene is possibly TRBD2 (5 bases). Germline CDR1 SGDLS, CDR2 YYNGEE. The CDR3 has 13 residues. V was clipped by 2 bases and J by 2 bases, with 5 bases between them. CDR3 in DNA: TGTGCCAGCAGCGTCGGGGCCTACAATGAGCAGTTCTTC. Its protein product is CASSVGAYNEQFF.

The chain joins TRBV2 to TRBJ2-7; D perhaps matches TRBD1 (6 bases). This CDR3 spans 13 amino acids. Germline V gives CDR1 SNHLY, CDR2 FYNNEI. V lost 6 bases to trimming and J lost 2 bases, with 11 bases between them. CDR3 protein: CASSDRPTYEQYF. Here the CDR3 DNA reads TGTGCCAGCAGCGACAGGCCCACCTACGAGCAGTACTTC.

V usage is TRBV2 and J usage is TRBJ1-2; D uncertain. Trimming removed 0 bases from V and 8 bases from J, with 16 bases in between. The germline CDR1 and CDR2 sequences are SNHLY and FYNNEI. This CDR3 has 15 amino acids. Here the CDR3 reads CASSEARAFQRGYTF. The CDR3, as DNA: TGTGCCAGCAGTGAAGCGAGAGCTTTCCAACGGGGCTACACCTTC.